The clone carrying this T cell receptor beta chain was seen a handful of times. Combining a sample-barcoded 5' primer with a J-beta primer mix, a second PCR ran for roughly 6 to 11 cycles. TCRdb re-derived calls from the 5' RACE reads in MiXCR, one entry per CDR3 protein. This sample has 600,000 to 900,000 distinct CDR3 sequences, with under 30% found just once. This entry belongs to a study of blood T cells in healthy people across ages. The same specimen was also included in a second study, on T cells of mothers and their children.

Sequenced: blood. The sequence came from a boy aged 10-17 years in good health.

The CDR3 protein is CASSLAGQGAHMNEQFF. CDR3 DNA: TGTGCCAGCAGCTTGGCCGGACAGGGGGCGCATATGAATGAGCAGTTCTTC. V usage is TRBV7-9 and J usage is TRBJ2-1; TRBD1 matches at 11 bases. The CDR3 has 17 residues. V shed 3 bases and J 7 bases; nucleotides not matched to a gene: 11. The germline gives CDR1 SEHNR, CDR2 FQNEAQ (reference sequence). The whole variable domain, filled in from reference TRBV7-9 and TRBJ2-1, reads DTGVSQNPRHKITKRGQNVTFRCDPISEHNRLYWYRQTLGQGPEFLTYFQNEAQLEKSRLLSDRFSAERPKGSFSTLEIQRTEQGDSAMYLCASSLAGQGAHMNEQFFGPGTRLTVL.